These 27 T cell receptor beta chains were sequenced from one sample in a study of cytomegalovirus exposure and HLA in healthy donors. This PCR relied on a set of 60 Vbeta primers and 13 Jbeta primers. The method was immunoSEQ multiplex PCR; TCRdb's version includes in-frame clones alone and lacks a portion of them. The sample lists around 100,000 clones; around 80% were seen once. The sequenced sample was PBMCs. Receptors originate from a woman between 18 and 30 years old in good health and CMV-seronegative.

The rearrangement uses TRBV12-5 and TRBJ2-5; D gene ambiguous. The J call could be wrong; TRBJ2-7 is a better fit for the DNA end. Germline lookup yields CDR1 LGHNT and CDR2 FRNRAP. The CDR3 covers 14 residues. CDR3: CASGLVSGSYEQYF. CDR3 nucleotide sequence: TGTGCTAGTGGTTTGGTATCCGGTAGCTACGAGCAGTACTTC.

The chain combines TRBV6-5 with TRBJ2-5; 11 nucleotides line up with TRBD1. Trimming removed 0 bases from V and 3 bases from J; junction bases left unmatched: 0. This CDR3 has 15 amino acids. Per germline, CDR1 MNHEY and CDR2 SVGAGI. Here the CDR3 reads CASSYSGQGEETQYF. The CDR3, as DNA: TGTGCCAGCAGTTACTCGGGACAGGGGGAAGAGACCCAGTACTTC.

This clone was detected a few times. The chain links TRBV28 to TRBJ2-7; a possible D gene is TRBD1 (6 bases). The CDR3 sequence is 16 residues long. The germline V gene encodes CDR1 MDHEN and CDR2 SYDVKM. Between the trimmed V and J ends, which lost 6 bases and 2 bases, there was a span of 20 bases. CDR3 loop: CASSYPWGRSAYEQYF. The CDR3 nucleotides read TGTGCCAGCAGCTACCCCTGGGGGCGGAGTGCCTACGAGCAGTACTTC.

The chain recombines TRBV7-2 with TRBJ1-5; the D gene is possibly TRBD1 (5 bases). Trimming stripped 6 bases from V and 2 bases from J, with 14 bases between. The CDR3 contains 15 residues. Germline lookup yields CDR1 SGHTA and CDR2 FQGNSA. The CDR3 bases are TGTGCCAGCAGTCCCCGGGGGGGTGGCAATCAGCCCCAGCATTTT. Its translation: CASSPRGGGNQPQHF.

The V gene is TRBV15, the J gene TRBJ2-1; TRBD2 matches 8 bases. Germline-derived CDR1 and CDR2 are LNHNV and YYDKDF (reference sequence). The CDR3 loop spans 19 amino acids. V was pared by 1 base and J by 4 bases, with 15 bases of the junction left unmatched. The CDR3 protein is CATSRVRSRRAGGYNEQFF. In DNA form, the CDR3 reads TGTGCCACCAGCAGAGTCCGTTCCCGTAGGGCGGGAGGTTACAATGAGCAGTTCTTC.

In its sample, this clone was seen once. This rearrangement joins TRBV27 to TRBJ2-7, with D maybe TRBD1 (6 bases). There are 14 residues in the CDR3. Trimming cost V 6 bases and J 0 bases, with 12 bases left between them. CDR1 is MNHEY and CDR2 is SMNVEV in the germline V gene (reference sequence). The CDR3 DNA follows: TGTGCCAGCAGAGAGACAGGAGACTCCTACGAGCAGTACTTC. Amino acids: CASRETGDSYEQYF.

This chain uses TRBV28 with TRBJ2-5; D unclear. The DNA end is more similar to TRBJ2-7, so the J call may be wrong. The CDR3 covers 13 residues. The germline V gene has CDR1 MDHEN and CDR2 SYDVKM. CDR3 in amino acids: CASSFSDRYEQYF. DNA of the CDR3: TGTGCCAGCAGTTTTTCCGATCGGTACGAGCAGTACTTC.

The chain's CDR3 is CASSPTGTGTQPQHF. Written as DNA, the CDR3 is TGCGCCAGCAGCCCCACCGGGACAGGGACTCAGCCCCAGCATTTT. The chain links TRBV5-1 to TRBJ1-5; 9 nucleotides line up with TRBD1. Germline values: CDR1 SGHRS, CDR2 YFSETQ. The CDR3 has 15 amino acids. V shed 4 bases, J shed 6 bases, and the junction held 8 bases outside the gene matches.

This clone was observed once. The rearrangement uses TRBV5-1 and TRBJ2-3, with 15 bases aligning to TRBD2. Germline trimming cut 0 bases from V and 0 bases from J; bases unmatched to any gene: 11. Germline loops: CDR1 SGHRS, CDR2 YFSETQ. This CDR3 spans 21 amino acids. CDR3 coding DNA: TGCGCCAGCAGCTTGGGGACGGGACTAGCGGGAGGCGCCTTAAGCACAGATACGCAGTATTTT. This codes for CASSLGTGLAGGALSTDTQYF.

The genes are TRBV5-6 and TRBJ2-5; D is unclear. The DNA end lines up better with TRBJ2-7; the J call may be wrong. Germline V gene data show CDR1 as SGHDT and CDR2 as YYEEEE. The CDR3 loop spans 16 amino acids. CDR3 sequence reads: CASSLVRSTYSYEQYF. CDR3 DNA: TGTGCCAGCAGCTTGGTACGGTCTACTTACTCCTACGAGCAGTACTTC.

This clone came up a few times. The chain links TRBV5-1 to TRBJ1-4; 8 nucleotides line up with TRBD1. This CDR3 spans 14 amino acids. Germline assignment: CDR1 SGHRS and CDR2 YFSETQ. The V segment lost 4 bases and the J segment 13 bases; nucleotides outside the gene matches: 12. The CDR3 protein is CASSLGQGRSVLFF. CDR3 nucleotide sequence: TGCGCCAGCAGCCTAGGACAGGGACGGTCGGTACTGTTTTTT.

The chain joins TRBV4-3 to TRBJ2-3, with D tentatively TRBD2 (6 bases). CDR1 is LGHNA and CDR2 is YSLEER in the germline V gene. V was clipped by 5 bases and J by 0 bases, with 6 bases between them. The CDR3 sequence is 13 residues long. CDR3 amino acids: CASSGTSTDTQYF. CDR3 in DNA: TGCGCCAGCAGCGGGACTAGCACAGATACGCAGTATTTT.

CDR3 amino acids: CASSLVNLAGRHSTDTQYF. DNA of the CDR3: TGTGCCAGCAGCTTAGTTAATCTAGCGGGGAGACATAGCACAGATACGCAGTATTTT. The chain is built from TRBV11-2 and TRBJ2-3; 9 bases are a match to TRBD2. The CDR3 sequence is 19 residues long. Germline trimming cut 1 base from V and 0 bases from J; bases unmatched to any gene: 11. Germline V gene lookup returns CDR1 SGHAT and CDR2 FQNNGV. The variable domain in full, with the rest retrieved from reference TRBV11-2 and TRBJ2-3, is EAGVAQSPRYKIIEKRQSVAFWCNPISGHATLYWYQQILGQGPKLLIQFQNNGVVDDSQLPKDRFSAERLKGVDSTLKIQPAKLEDSAVYLCASSLVNLAGRHSTDTQYFGPGTRLTVL.

On this clone itself: Other DNA sequences from this sample encode an identical CDR3 as well. The DNA for the CDR3 is TGTGCCAGTAGTATAGCCGGGAGGGCCTTCGAGCAGTACTTC. Protein product: CASSIAGRAFEQYF. The chain uses TRBV19 and TRBJ2-7; 8 nucleotides agree with TRBD2. Germline V CDR1 and CDR2: LNHDA, SQIVND (reference sequence). The V gene end was trimmed by 1 base and the J gene end by 6 bases; junction bases not matched to a gene: 5. This CDR3 contains 14 residues.

The chain links TRBV5-4 to TRBJ1-2; TRBD1 might be the D (6 bases). V dropped 5 bases and J dropped 4 bases, with 15 bases sitting between them. The CDR3 spans 14 residues. CDR1 is SGHNT and CDR2 is YYREEE in the germline V gene (reference sequence). This CDR3 reads CASRATGLGYGYTF. The CDR3 DNA sequence: TGTGCCAGCAGGGCGACAGGTCTCGGCTATGGCTACACCTTC.

The genes are TRBV30 and TRBJ2-7; 9 bases line up with TRBD2. There are 14 residues in the CDR3. Germline V gives CDR1 GTSNPN, CDR2 SVGIG (reference sequence). The V segment lost 3 bases and the J segment 2 bases; nucleotides outside the gene matches: 5. The CDR3 sequence is CAWRPGLAPYEQYF. CDR3 sequence (DNA): TGTGCCTGGAGACCGGGACTAGCTCCCTACGAGCAGTACTTC.

The rearrangement uses TRBV30 and TRBJ2-1; 10 bases are shared with TRBD2. The germline V gene has CDR1 GTSNPN and CDR2 SVGIG (reference sequence). V shed 4 bases and J 0 bases; nucleotides not matched to a gene: 3. This CDR3 contains 15 residues. CDR3 residues: CAWNSGRDSYNEQFF. The CDR3 DNA sequence: TGTGCCTGGAACAGCGGGAGGGACTCCTACAATGAGCAGTTCTTC.

The chain recombines TRBV4-3 with TRBJ2-7; unclear D gene. V was clipped by 1 base and J by 2 bases, with 18 bases between them. This CDR3 is 17 amino acids long. Germline V gene lookup returns CDR1 LGHNA and CDR2 YSLEER. The CDR3 loop is CASSQARSGSKTYEQYF. The CDR3, as DNA: TGCGCCAGCAGCCAAGCTCGGTCCGGGTCTAAGACCTACGAGCAGTACTTC.

The chain links TRBV27 to TRBJ2-1; possibly TRBD2 for D (6 bases). Germline V gives CDR1 MNHEY, CDR2 SMNVEV (reference sequence). CDR3 length equals 17 residues. V lost 5 bases, J lost 6 bases, and 23 bases lay in between. CDR3 protein: CASSQAGRRAPGNEQFF. The DNA for the CDR3 is TGTGCCAGCAGTCAGGCGGGACGTCGGGCACCGGGCAATGAGCAGTTCTTC.

The chain combines TRBV15 with TRBJ2-7; 7 nucleotides line up with TRBD1. Germline V gene sequence: CDR1 LNHNV, CDR2 YYDKDF (reference sequence). CDR3 length: 14 residues. J lost 6 bases, V lost 7 bases, and 12 bases had no gene match. In DNA form, the CDR3 reads TGTGCCACCAACGACCCCTTCACAGGGGCCGAGCAGTACTTC. This sequence encodes CATNDPFTGAEQYF.

The V gene is TRBV30, the J gene TRBJ2-5, with 8 bases lining up with TRBD1. The DNA matches TRBJ2-7 better at its end, which makes the J call doubtful. Per germline, CDR1 GTSNPN and CDR2 SVGIG (reference sequence). The CDR3 extends over 14 amino acids. The CDR3 loop reads CAWSVLTGGNEQYF. DNA for the CDR3: TGTGCCTGGAGTGTTCTAACAGGGGGTAACGAGCAGTACTTC.

This chain uses TRBV5-1 with TRBJ1-6, with 9 bases identical to TRBD1. V lost 5 bases, J lost 2 bases, and 11 bases stayed unmatched. CDR3 length: 18 amino acids. Germline CDR1 reads SGHRS; CDR2 reads YFSETQ. The DNA of the CDR3 is TGCGCCAGCAGACTGATCGCGACAGGGGGTACCTATAATTCACCCCTCCACTTT. It translates to CASRLIATGGTYNSPLHF.

This clone has a single count. The CDR3 DNA reads TGTGCCAGCAGCCCCTCTGGCAGGGGGTACGAGCAGTACTTC. It is translated as CASSPSGRGYEQYF. The V call is TRBV11-2, the J call TRBJ2-7; 7 bases agree with TRBD1. The CDR3 loop spans 14 amino acids. Germline CDR1 reads SGHAT; CDR2 reads FQNNGV. The V segment lost 5 bases and the J segment 4 bases; nucleotides outside the gene matches: 8.

V is TRBV27 and J is TRBJ2-7; D might be TRBD1 (6 bases). Trimming shortened V by 7 bases and J by 5 bases, and 15 bases separated the two germline ends. Germline assignment: CDR1 MNHEY and CDR2 SMNVEV (reference sequence). The CDR3 has 13 amino acids. CDR3 in DNA: TGTGCCAGCACTTCCAACAGGGACCACGAGCAGTACTTC. Translated, it gives CASTSNRDHEQYF.

CDR3 nucleotides: TGTGCCACGACTGGGGCACAGATAATCACAGATACGCAGTATTTT. It specifies CATTGAQIITDTQYF. This rearrangement joins TRBV10-3 to TRBJ2-3; perhaps TRBD1 as D (5 bases). In germline, CDR1 is ENHRY, CDR2 SYGVKD. The V and J ends lost 10 bases and 2 bases respectively, with 19 bases between them. The CDR3 contains 15 residues.

Only one count was recorded for this clone. The chain combines TRBV6-5 with TRBJ2-5, with D unclear. Trimming stripped 7 bases from V and 5 bases from J, with 14 bases between. The germline gives CDR1 MNHEY, CDR2 SVGAGI. This CDR3 region has 13 residues. CDR3 loop: CASNRVESETQYF. The CDR3 DNA sequence: TGTGCCAGCAATCGGGTCGAGTCGGAGACCCAGTACTTC.

The V and J genes are TRBV9 and TRBJ1-1, with TRBD1 matching over 7 bases. V dropped 4 bases and J dropped 0; count of bases not matched to a gene: 6. The CDR3 sequence is 15 residues long. Germline-derived CDR1 and CDR2 are SGDLS and YYNGEE. This CDR3 is CASSPWTGMNTEAFF. CDR3 nucleotides: TGTGCCAGCAGCCCATGGACAGGAATGAACACTGAAGCTTTCTTT.